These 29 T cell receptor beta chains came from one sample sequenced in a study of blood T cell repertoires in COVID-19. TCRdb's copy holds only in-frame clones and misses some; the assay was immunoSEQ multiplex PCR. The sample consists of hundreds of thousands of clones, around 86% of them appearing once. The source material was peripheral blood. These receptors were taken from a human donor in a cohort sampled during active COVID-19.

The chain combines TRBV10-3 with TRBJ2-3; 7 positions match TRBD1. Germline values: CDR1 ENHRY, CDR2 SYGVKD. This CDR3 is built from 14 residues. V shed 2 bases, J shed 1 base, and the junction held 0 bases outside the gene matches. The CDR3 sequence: CAISERGRTDTQYF. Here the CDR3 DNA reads TGTGCCATCAGTGAGAGGGGGCGCACAGATACGCAGTATTTT.

CDR3 nucleotide sequence: TGTGCCAGCAGTTTAGGCGGGACAGGGGGCTTCTTTAATGAGCAGTTCTTC. It specifies CASSLGGTGGFFNEQFF. The chain links TRBV28 to TRBJ2-1; 12 nucleotides agree with TRBD1. CDR1 MDHEN and CDR2 SYDVKM come from the germline V gene. J gave up 7 bases and V 2 bases, and 9 bases lay outside the gene matches. This CDR3 contains 17 residues. The full variable domain, with the rest looked up from reference TRBV28 and TRBJ2-1, is DVKVTQSSRYLVKRTGEKVFLECVQDMDHENMFWYRQDPGLGLRLIYFSYDVKMKEKGDIPEGYSVSREKKERFSLILESASTNQTSMYLCASSLGGTGGFFNEQFFGPGTRLTVL.

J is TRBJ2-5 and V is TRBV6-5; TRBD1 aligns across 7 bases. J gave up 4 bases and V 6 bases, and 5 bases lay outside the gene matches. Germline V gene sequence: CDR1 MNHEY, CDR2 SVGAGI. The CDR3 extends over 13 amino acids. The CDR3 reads CASRPDRAETQYF. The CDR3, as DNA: TGTGCCAGCAGACCTGACAGGGCAGAGACCCAGTACTTC.

CDR3 loop: CASSQTGNIQYF. The DNA for the CDR3 is TGTGCCAGCAGTCAAACAGGGAACATTCAGTACTTC. V is TRBV6-5 and J is TRBJ2-4; possible D gene TRBD1, 6 bases. Trimming took off 5 bases at V and 7 bases at J, with 9 bases between the two ends. The germline V gene has CDR1 MNHEY and CDR2 SVGAGI. The CDR3 loop spans 12 amino acids.

As DNA, the CDR3 is TGTGCCAGCAGCAGACAGACGAGTTATGGCTACACCTTC. It translates to CASSRQTSYGYTF. The chain links TRBV5-6 to TRBJ1-2; D might be TRBD1 (5 bases). Trimming stripped 4 bases from V and 5 bases from J, with 12 bases between. The CDR3 contains 13 residues. CDR1 and CDR2 (germline): SGHDT, YYEEEE.

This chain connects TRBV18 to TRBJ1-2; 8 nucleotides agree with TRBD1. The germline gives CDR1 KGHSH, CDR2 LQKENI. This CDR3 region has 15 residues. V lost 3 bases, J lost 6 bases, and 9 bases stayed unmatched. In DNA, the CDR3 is TGTGCCAGCTCACCCACCGCGACAGGGGTGGATGGCTACACCTTC. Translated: CASSPTATGVDGYTF.

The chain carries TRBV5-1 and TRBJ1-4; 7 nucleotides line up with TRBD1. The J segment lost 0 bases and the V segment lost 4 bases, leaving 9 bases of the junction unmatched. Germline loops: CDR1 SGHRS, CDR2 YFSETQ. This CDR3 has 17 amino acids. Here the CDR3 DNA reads TGCGCCAGCAGCCCCTTACCAGGGGGTACAACTAATGAAAAACTGTTTTTT. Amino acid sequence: CASSPLPGGTTNEKLFF.

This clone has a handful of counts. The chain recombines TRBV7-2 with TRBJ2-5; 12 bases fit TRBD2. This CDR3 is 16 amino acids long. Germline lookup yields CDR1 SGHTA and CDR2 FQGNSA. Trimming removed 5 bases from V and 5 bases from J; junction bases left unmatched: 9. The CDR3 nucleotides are TGTGCCAGCAGCCCCAGGACTAGCGGGATCGGCGAGACCCAGTACTTC. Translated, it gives CASSPRTSGIGETQYF.

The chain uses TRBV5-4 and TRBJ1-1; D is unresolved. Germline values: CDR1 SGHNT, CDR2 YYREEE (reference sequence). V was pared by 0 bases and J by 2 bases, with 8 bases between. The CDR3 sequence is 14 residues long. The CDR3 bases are TGTGCCAGCAGCTTGGCCAGAAGAAACACTGAAGCTTTCTTT. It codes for CASSLARRNTEAFF.

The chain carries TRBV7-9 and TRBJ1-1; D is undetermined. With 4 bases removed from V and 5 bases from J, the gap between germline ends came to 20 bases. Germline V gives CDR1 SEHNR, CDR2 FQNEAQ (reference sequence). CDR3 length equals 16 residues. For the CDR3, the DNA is TGTGCCAGCAGCTCGCCCGCGACAATCCTTTGGACTGAAGCTTTCTTT. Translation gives CASSSPATILWTEAFF.

The CDR3 DNA sequence: TGTGCCAGCAGTCCGGACAACTCCTACGAGCAGTACTTC. It is translated as CASSPDNSYEQYF. The chain uses TRBV28 and TRBJ2-7; a possible D gene is TRBD1 (5 bases). The CDR3 is 13 amino acids. Trimming pared 5 bases from V and 0 bases from J, leaving 8 bases between. Germline-derived CDR1 and CDR2 are MDHEN and SYDVKM. Supplemented by reference TRBV28 and TRBJ2-7, the full variable domain reads DVKVTQSSRYLVKRTGEKVFLECVQDMDHENMFWYRQDPGLGLRLIYFSYDVKMKEKGDIPEGYSVSREKKERFSLILESASTNQTSMYLCASSPDNSYEQYFGPGTRLTVT.

CDR3 DNA: TGTGCCAGCAGTTTAGTCCCCAGGGACAAGCAGTACTTC. This encodes CASSLVPRDKQYF. The chain is built from TRBV28 and TRBJ2-7; TRBD1 is a possible D gene (6 bases). Trimming took 2 bases from V and 8 from J, leaving 13 bases between them. The CDR3 has 13 residues. The germline gives CDR1 MDHEN, CDR2 SYDVKM.

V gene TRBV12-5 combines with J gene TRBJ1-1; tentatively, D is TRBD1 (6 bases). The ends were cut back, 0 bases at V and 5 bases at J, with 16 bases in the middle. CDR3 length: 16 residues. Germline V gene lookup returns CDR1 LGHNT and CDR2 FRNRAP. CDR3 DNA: TGTGCTAGTGGTTTGGTTGGGGGCAGGGGCGCGACTGAAGCTTTCTTT. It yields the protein CASGLVGGRGATEAFF.

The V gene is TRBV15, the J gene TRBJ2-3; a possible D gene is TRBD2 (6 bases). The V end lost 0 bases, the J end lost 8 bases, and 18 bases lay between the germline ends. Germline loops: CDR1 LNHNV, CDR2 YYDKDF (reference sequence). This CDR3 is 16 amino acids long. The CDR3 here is CATSRDRRGKEGTQYF. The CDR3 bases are TGTGCCACCAGCAGAGACCGGCGGGGCAAAGAGGGTACGCAGTATTTT.

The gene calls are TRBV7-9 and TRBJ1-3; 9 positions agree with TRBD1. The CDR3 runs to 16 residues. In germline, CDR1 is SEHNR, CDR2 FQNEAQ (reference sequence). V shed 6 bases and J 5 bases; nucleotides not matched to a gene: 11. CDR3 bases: TGTGCCAGCAGTCGGACAGGGGAACTTCCTAGAAACACCATATATTTT. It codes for CASSRTGELPRNTIYF.

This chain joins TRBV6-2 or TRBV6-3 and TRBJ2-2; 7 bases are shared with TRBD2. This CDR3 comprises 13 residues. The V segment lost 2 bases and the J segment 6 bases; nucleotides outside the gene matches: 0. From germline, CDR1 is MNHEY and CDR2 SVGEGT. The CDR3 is CASSYGRAGELFF. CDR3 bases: TGTGCCAGCAGTTACGGGAGGGCCGGGGAGCTGTTTTTT.

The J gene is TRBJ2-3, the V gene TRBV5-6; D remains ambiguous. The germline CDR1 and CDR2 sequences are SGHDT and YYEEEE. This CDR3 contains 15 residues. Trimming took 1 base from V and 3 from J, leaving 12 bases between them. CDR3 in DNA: TGTGCCAGCAGCTTGCCCACGGGTGAAACAGATACGCAGTATTTT. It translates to CASSLPTGETDTQYF.

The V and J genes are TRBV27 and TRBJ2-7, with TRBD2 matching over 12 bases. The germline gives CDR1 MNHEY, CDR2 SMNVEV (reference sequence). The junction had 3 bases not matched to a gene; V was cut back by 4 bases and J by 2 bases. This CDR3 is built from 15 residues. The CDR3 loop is CASSSRLAGAYEQYF. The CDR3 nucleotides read TGTGCCAGCAGTTCTAGACTAGCGGGGGCCTACGAGCAGTACTTC.

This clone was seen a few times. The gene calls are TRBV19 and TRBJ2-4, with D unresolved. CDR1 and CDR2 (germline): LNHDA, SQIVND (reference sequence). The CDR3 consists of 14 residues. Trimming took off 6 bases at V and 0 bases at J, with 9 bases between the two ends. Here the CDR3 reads CASSRDLAKNIQYF. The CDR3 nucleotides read TGTGCCAGTAGCCGTGACTTAGCCAAAAACATTCAGTACTTC.

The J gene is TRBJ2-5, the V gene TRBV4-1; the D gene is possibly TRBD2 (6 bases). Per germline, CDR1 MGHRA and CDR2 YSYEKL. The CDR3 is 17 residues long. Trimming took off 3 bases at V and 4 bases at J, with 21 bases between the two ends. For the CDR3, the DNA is TGCGCCAGCAGCCACCGTACCTCACTAGCCCGGGGAGAGACCCAGTACTTC. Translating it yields CASSHRTSLARGETQYF.

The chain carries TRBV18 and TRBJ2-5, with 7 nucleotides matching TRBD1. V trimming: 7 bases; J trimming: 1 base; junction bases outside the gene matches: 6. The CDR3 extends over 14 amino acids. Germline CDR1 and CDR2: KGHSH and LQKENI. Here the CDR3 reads CASLTDRIQETQYF. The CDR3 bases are TGTGCCAGCTTGACGGACAGGATCCAAGAGACCCAGTACTTC.

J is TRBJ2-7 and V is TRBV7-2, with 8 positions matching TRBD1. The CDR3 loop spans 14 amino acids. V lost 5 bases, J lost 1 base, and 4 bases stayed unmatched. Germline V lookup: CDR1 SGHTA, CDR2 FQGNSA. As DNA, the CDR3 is TGTGCCAGCAGCCGGAACAGGGGGTCCTACGAGCAGTACTTC. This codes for CASSRNRGSYEQYF. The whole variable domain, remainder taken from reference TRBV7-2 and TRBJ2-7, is GAGVSQSPSNKVTEKGKDVELRCDPISGHTALYWYRQSLGQGLEFLIYFQGNSAPDKSGLPSDRFSAERTGGSVSTLTIQRTQQEDSAVYLCASSRNRGSYEQYFGPGTRLTVT.

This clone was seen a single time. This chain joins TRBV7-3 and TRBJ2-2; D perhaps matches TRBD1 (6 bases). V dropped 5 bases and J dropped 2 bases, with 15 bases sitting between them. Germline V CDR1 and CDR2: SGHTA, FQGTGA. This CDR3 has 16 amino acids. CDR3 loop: CASSPGAVANTGELFF. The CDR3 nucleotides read TGTGCCAGCAGCCCAGGGGCGGTGGCTAACACCGGGGAGCTGTTTTTT.

The CDR3 is CASSIRQGGEKLFF. The DNA of the CDR3 is TGTGCCAGTAGTATACGACAGGGGGGAGAAAAACTGTTTTTT. The genes are TRBV19 and TRBJ1-4; TRBD1 matches at 9 bases. The germline CDR1 and CDR2 sequences are LNHDA and SQIVND (reference sequence). The CDR3 is made up of 14 amino acids. J gave up 8 bases and V 2 bases, and 3 bases lay outside the gene matches.

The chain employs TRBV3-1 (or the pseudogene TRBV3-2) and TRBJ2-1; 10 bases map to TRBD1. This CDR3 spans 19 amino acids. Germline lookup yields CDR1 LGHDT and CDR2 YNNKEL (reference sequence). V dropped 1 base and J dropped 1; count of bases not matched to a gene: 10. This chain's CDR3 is CASSQAEGQGYWSYNEQFF. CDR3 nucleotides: TGTGCCAGCAGCCAAGCAGAGGGACAGGGGTATTGGTCCTACAATGAGCAGTTCTTC.

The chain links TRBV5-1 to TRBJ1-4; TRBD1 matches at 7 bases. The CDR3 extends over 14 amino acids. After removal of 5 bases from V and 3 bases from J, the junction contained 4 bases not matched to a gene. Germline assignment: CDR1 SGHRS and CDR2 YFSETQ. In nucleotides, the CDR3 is TGCGCCAGCAGTTCGGGACAGTCTAATGAAAAACTGTTTTTT. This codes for CASSSGQSNEKLFF. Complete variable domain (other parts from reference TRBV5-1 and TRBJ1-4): KAGVTQTPRYLIKTRGQQVTLSCSPISGHRSVSWYQQTPGQGLQFLFEYFSETQRNKGNFPGRFSGRQFSNSRSEMNVSTLELGDSALYLCASSSGQSNEKLFFGSGTQLSVL.

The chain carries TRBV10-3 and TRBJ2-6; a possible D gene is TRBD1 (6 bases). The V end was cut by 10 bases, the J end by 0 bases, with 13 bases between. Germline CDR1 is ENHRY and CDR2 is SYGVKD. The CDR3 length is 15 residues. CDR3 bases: TGTGCCACCTGGACAGCGTACTCTGGGGCCAACGTCCTGACTTTC. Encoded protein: CATWTAYSGANVLTF.

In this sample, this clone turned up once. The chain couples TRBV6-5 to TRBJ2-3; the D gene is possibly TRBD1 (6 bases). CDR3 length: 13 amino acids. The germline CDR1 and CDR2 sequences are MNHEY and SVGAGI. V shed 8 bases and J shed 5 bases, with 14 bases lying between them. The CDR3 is CASSDVGGDTQYF. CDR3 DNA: TGTGCCAGCTCGGATGTAGGGGGAGATACGCAGTATTTT.

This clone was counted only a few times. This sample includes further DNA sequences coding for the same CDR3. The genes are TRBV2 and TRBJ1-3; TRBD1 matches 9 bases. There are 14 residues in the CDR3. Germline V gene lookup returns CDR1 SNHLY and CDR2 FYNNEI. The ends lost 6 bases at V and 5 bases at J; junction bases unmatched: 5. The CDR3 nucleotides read TGTGCCAGCAGCCCGGACAGGGGAAGAAACACCATATATTTT. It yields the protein CASSPDRGRNTIYF.